These 27 T cell receptor beta chains were sequenced from one sample in a study of T-cell memory formation after mild COVID-19. From the 5' RACE reads, TCRdb called clonotypes with MiXCR, one entry per CDR3 protein. The repertoire consists of some 250,000 distinct CDR3 sequences, with roughly 17% occurring once and the leading ten covering roughly 23%. Input material: PBMCs or a T cell subset sorted from them (not recorded which). The receptors shown here come from a man aged 18 to 35 who had mild COVID-19 (a few samples of this study predate the infection). Cell type and time point are not known.

This clonotype has more than one count but fewer than ten. The rearrangement joins TRBV27 to TRBJ2-1, with D perhaps matching TRBD2 (7 bases). This CDR3 has 16 amino acids. The V and J ends lost 3 bases and 1 base respectively, with 13 bases between them. Germline-derived CDR1 and CDR2 are MNHEY and SMNVEV (reference sequence). In nucleotides, the CDR3 is TGTGCCAGCAGTTTTCTCCGGGGGGCATCCTACAATGAGCAGTTCTTC. Protein sequence: CASSFLRGASYNEQFF.

This clonotype was recorded at least ten times. The J gene is TRBJ2-7, the V gene TRBV7-6; D perhaps matches TRBD1 (5 bases). V lost 0 bases, J lost 1 base, and 10 bases lay in between. This CDR3 is built from 15 residues. Germline CDR1 SGHVS, CDR2 FNYEAQ. The CDR3 bases are TGTGCCAGCAGCTTAGCACAACAGGAGTCCTACGAGCAGTACTTC. Protein: CASSLAQQESYEQYF.

CDR3 protein: CASSFGYEAFF. CDR3 nucleotides: TGTGCCAGCAGTTTTGGTTACGAGGCTTTCTTT. V usage is TRBV12-3 or TRBV12-4 and J usage is TRBJ1-1; D is unresolved. This CDR3 has 11 amino acids. Deletions cut 3 bases from V and 11 bases from J, with 10 bases between.

J is TRBJ1-5 and V is TRBV7-9; D perhaps matches TRBD1 (5 bases). This CDR3 comprises 16 residues. The germline CDR1 and CDR2 sequences are SEHNR and FQNEAQ (reference sequence). The V end was cut by 1 base, the J end by 3 bases, with 13 bases between. The CDR3 sequence: CASSLEDGGDNQPQHF. As DNA, the CDR3 is TGTGCCAGCAGCTTAGAAGATGGAGGGGACAATCAGCCCCAGCATTTT. Supplemented by reference TRBV7-9 and TRBJ1-5, the full variable domain reads DTGVSQNPRHKITKRGQNVTFRCDPISEHNRLYWYRQTLGQGPEFLTYFQNEAQLEKSRLLSDRFSAERPKGSFSTLEIQRTEQGDSAMYLCASSLEDGGDNQPQHFGDGTRLSIL.

This chain joins TRBV4-1 and TRBJ2-3; D may match TRBD1 or TRBD2 (5 bases each). The germline CDR1 and CDR2 sequences are MGHRA and YSYEKL. The CDR3 loop spans 17 amino acids. Trimming took off 2 bases at V and 6 bases at J, with 21 bases between the two ends. The CDR3 spells CASSQRLGDWFSDTQYF. The CDR3, as DNA: TGCGCCAGCAGCCAAAGACTGGGGGATTGGTTCTCGGATACGCAGTATTTT.

There are a few counts of this clonotype. The V and J genes are TRBV12-3 or TRBV12-4 and TRBJ1-1; a possible D gene is TRBD1 (6 bases). The CDR3 totals 14 residues. Between the trimmed V and J ends, which lost 0 bases and 5 bases, there was a span of 10 bases. The CDR3 is CASSLAHRVTEAFF. CDR3 bases: TGTGCCAGCAGTTTAGCACACAGGGTTACTGAAGCTTTCTTT.

This clonotype came up a few times. This rearrangement joins TRBV12-3 or TRBV12-4 to TRBJ2-5; 13 bases fit TRBD2. The CDR3 consists of 16 residues. With 5 bases clipped from V and 4 bases from J, the junction kept 7 bases outside the gene matches. The CDR3 region is CASSRTSGGAPETQYF. CDR3 in DNA: TGTGCCAGCAGTCGTACTAGCGGGGGGGCCCCAGAGACCCAGTACTTC.

This clonotype was detected many times. The chain is built from TRBV7-9 and TRBJ2-3; TRBD2 matches 8 bases. From germline, CDR1 is SEHNR and CDR2 FQNEAQ (reference sequence). Unmatched junction bases numbered 6, after V lost 5 bases and J lost 2 bases. The CDR3 has 15 amino acids. The CDR3 loop reads CASSAGTSITDTQYF. The CDR3 region has the DNA TGTGCCAGCAGCGCCGGGACTAGTATCACAGATACGCAGTATTTT.

This clonotype was observed many times. J is TRBJ2-3 and V is TRBV10-2; D call uncertain. V lost 3 bases and J lost 2, with 9 bases in between. Germline CDR1 reads WSHSY; CDR2 reads SAAADI. This CDR3 has 14 amino acids. DNA for the CDR3: TGCGCCAGCAGTGACAGGAGTATCACAGATACGCAGTATTTT. This translates into CASSDRSITDTQYF.

This clonotype was counted ten times or more. This sequence joins TRBV5-1 and TRBJ2-5; either TRBD1 or TRBD2 may fit D (5 bases each). The CDR3 spans 17 residues. The V end lost 2 bases, the J end lost 7 bases, and 24 bases lay between the germline ends. Germline V lookup: CDR1 SGHRS, CDR2 YFSETQ. The CDR3 region has the DNA TGCGCCAGCAGCTTACCCCTCCCTGCCGGGACGGACATGACCCAGTACTTC. Its protein product is CASSLPLPAGTDMTQYF.

In this sample, this clonotype turned up a few times. The chain's CDR3 is CASSLETGPDTQYF. CDR3 DNA: TGTGCCAGCAGCTTGGAGACAGGGCCAGATACGCAGTATTTT. The chain couples TRBV5-5 to TRBJ2-3; 7 bases align to TRBD1. In germline, CDR1 is SGHKS, CDR2 YYEKEE (reference sequence). V lost 0 bases to trimming and J lost 4 bases; unmatched junction nucleotides: 2. The CDR3 has 14 amino acids.

This clonotype was detected only once. The CDR3 DNA sequence: TGTGCCAGCAGCCTCCACCCCACAGCCCGGAATGAAGCTTTCTTT. Its protein product is CASSLHPTARNEAFF. The V and J genes are TRBV4-2 and TRBJ1-1; D gene unclear. V was trimmed by 4 bases and J by 7 bases, leaving 19 bases between them. Per germline, CDR1 LGHNA and CDR2 YNFKEQ. The CDR3 has 15 residues.

This chain connects TRBV6-6 to TRBJ2-7; 7 positions agree with TRBD1. CDR1 and CDR2 (germline): MNHNY, SVGAGI (reference sequence). This CDR3 is 15 amino acids long. V lost 6 bases, J lost 0 bases, and 8 bases stayed unmatched. CDR3 protein: CASRPTGAPSYEQYF. DNA for the CDR3: TGTGCCAGCAGACCTACAGGGGCCCCCTCCTACGAGCAGTACTTC.

This clonotype was seen a single time. The chain employs TRBV20-1 and TRBJ1-6, with D hard to call. The CDR3 has 14 residues. V was shortened by 3 bases and J by 3 bases, with 9 bases between the two germline ends. Germline-derived CDR1 and CDR2 are DFQATT and SNEGSKA (reference sequence). The DNA of the CDR3 is TGCAGTGCTAGGGTAGGAGACTATAATTCACCCCTCCACTTT. This sequence encodes CSARVGDYNSPLHF.

Here the CDR3 DNA reads TGTGCCAGCAGCTTGTACTTCGACGGACTAGCCGGGTACGTC. Protein product: CASSLYFDGLAGYV. V and J are TRBV5-6 and TRBJ2-7, with 8 bases fitting TRBD2. The junction had 12 bases not matched to a gene; V was cut back by 1 base and J by 12 bases. The CDR3 is 14 residues long. CDR1 is SGHDT and CDR2 is YYEEEE in the germline V gene.

This clonotype was seen a handful of times. The chain couples TRBV28 to TRBJ1-4; 7 nucleotides line up with TRBD1. The J segment lost 8 bases and the V segment lost 8 bases, leaving 11 bases of the junction unmatched. The germline CDR1 and CDR2 sequences are MDHEN and SYDVKM. The CDR3 has 14 residues. DNA for the CDR3: TGTGCCAGCCGACAGGGACCAGGGGGGGAAAAACTGTTTTTT. It specifies CASRQGPGGEKLFF. The full variable domain, its missing parts supplied by reference TRBV28 and TRBJ1-4, is DVKVTQSSRYLVKRTGEKVFLECVQDMDHENMFWYRQDPGLGLRLIYFSYDVKMKEKGDIPEGYSVSREKKERFSLILESASTNQTSMYLCASRQGPGGEKLFFGSGTQLSVL.

The rearrangement links TRBV5-5 to TRBJ1-4; D is ambiguous. CDR1 is SGHKS, CDR2 YYEKEE, per germline (reference sequence). With 1 base removed from V and 3 bases from J, the gap between germline ends came to 10 bases. The CDR3 spans 15 residues. The CDR3: CASSLMGNSNEKLFF. The CDR3 bases are TGTGCCAGCAGCTTGATGGGGAACTCTAATGAAAAACTGTTTTTT. The variable domain in full, with the rest retrieved from reference TRBV5-5 and TRBJ1-4, is DAGVTQSPTHLIKTRGQQVTLRCSPISGHKSVSWYQQVLGQGPQFIFQYYEKEERGRGNFPDRFSARQFPNYSSELNVNALLLGDSALYLCASSLMGNSNEKLFFGSGTQLSVL.

The chain employs TRBV28 and TRBJ1-3; no definite D call. CDR3 size: 13 residues. CDR1 is MDHEN, CDR2 SYDVKM, per germline. V lost 6 bases, J lost 0 bases, and 6 bases lay in between. CDR3 residues: CASSQVSGNTIYF. In DNA form, the CDR3 reads TGTGCCAGCAGCCAGGTCTCTGGAAACACCATATATTTT.

This rearrangement joins TRBV29-1 to TRBJ2-3, with D maybe TRBD2 (7 bases). V was cut by 8 bases and J by 1 base, with 16 bases left in between. Per germline, CDR1 SQVTM and CDR2 ANQGSEA. The CDR3 spans 14 residues. The CDR3 DNA reads as TGCAGCTCGGGGGGCAGTCGGGGCACAGATACGCAGTATTTT. It specifies CSSGGSRGTDTQYF.

V and J are TRBV7-2 and TRBJ2-3; D is uncertain. Trimming stripped 7 bases from V and 4 bases from J, with 12 bases between. This CDR3 spans 13 amino acids. Germline V CDR1 and CDR2: SGHTA, FQGNSA. This CDR3 reads CASTVIGSDTQYF. Here the CDR3 DNA reads TGTGCCAGCACCGTTATCGGGTCAGATACGCAGTATTTT.

The V and J genes are TRBV12-3 or TRBV12-4 and TRBJ1-5, with TRBD1 matching over 8 bases. The CDR3 is made up of 16 amino acids. V dropped 2 bases and J dropped 4; count of bases not matched to a gene: 7. The DNA of the CDR3 is TGTGCCAGCAGTTTAATGAGGGACAGGAATAATCAGCCCCAGCATTTT. It codes for CASSLMRDRNNQPQHF.

The rearrangement joins TRBV6-5 to TRBJ1-2; TRBD1 matches 10 bases. CDR1 MNHEY and CDR2 SVGAGI come from the germline V gene. The junction had 5 bases not matched to a gene; V was cut back by 6 bases and J by 7 bases. The CDR3 runs 13 residues. The CDR3 DNA follows: TGTGCCAGCAGCCTTGACAGGGGGCCTGGCTACACCTTC. This translates into CASSLDRGPGYTF.

V usage is TRBV12-3 or TRBV12-4 and J usage is TRBJ1-2; the match to TRBD1 covers 8 bases. CDR3 length equals 14 residues. V dropped 5 bases and J dropped 5; count of bases not matched to a gene: 7. CDR3 in amino acids: CASSPDRDLYGYTF. DNA for the CDR3: TGTGCCAGCAGTCCGGACAGGGACTTGTATGGCTACACCTTC.

The V gene is TRBV7-2, the J gene TRBJ2-3; D is possibly TRBD1 (5 bases). This CDR3 is 14 amino acids long. Germline CDR1 reads SGHTA; CDR2 reads FQGNSA. Trimming removed 5 bases from V and 2 bases from J, with 11 bases in between. CDR3 sequence: CASSHWTNTDTQYF. The CDR3 coding sequence is TGTGCCAGCAGCCATTGGACAAACACAGATACGCAGTATTTT.

Many counts were recorded for this clonotype. The chain joins TRBV12-3 or TRBV12-4 to TRBJ2-4, with D tentatively TRBD2 (6 bases). The CDR3 runs to 16 residues. V lost 3 bases to trimming and J lost 0 bases, with 12 bases between them. Here the CDR3 reads CASSFEWGVAKNIQYF. CDR3 nucleotide sequence: TGTGCCAGCAGTTTCGAGTGGGGGGTAGCCAAAAACATTCAGTACTTC.

The genes are TRBV7-9 and TRBJ1-4; D uncertain. The CDR3 totals 16 residues. V was trimmed by 3 bases and J by 2 bases, leaving 13 bases between them. CDR1 is SEHNR, CDR2 FQNEAQ, per germline (reference sequence). In nucleotides, the CDR3 is TGTGCCAGCAGCTTCGAGGGAAAAGCGACTAATGAAAAACTGTTTTTT. It encodes CASSFEGKATNEKLFF.

The rearrangement uses TRBV3-1 and TRBJ1-2; 8 bases agree with TRBD1. There are 16 residues in the CDR3. Losses at the gene ends were 2 bases for V and 4 bases for J; bases not matched to a gene: 9. Germline V gives CDR1 LGHDT, CDR2 YNNKEL (reference sequence). The CDR3, as DNA: TGTGCCAGCAGCCAACCGGACAGGGAGGAACTCTATGGCTACACCTTC. Its translation is CASSQPDREELYGYTF.